This TCR beta chain was found in a study of T cells after yellow fever vaccination. In germline, CDR1 is SGHAT, CDR2 FQDESV (reference sequence). This CDR3 contains 21 residues. V was clipped by 4 bases and J by 2 bases; unmatched bases: 25. TCRdb called the 5' RACE reads again in MiXCR, with one record for every CDR3 protein. Among about 500,000 distinct CDR3 sequences listed, about 17% were seen once. Study-level findings and limits: A faster peak, day 5 versus 15, was reached by the weaker secondary response. Clones that expanded after primary vaccination mostly reappeared after the booster (less than 98% CD4, approximately 89% CD8).

This clonotype was observed a few times. The antigen is unknown. The rearrangement joins TRBV11-1 to TRBJ2-5; TRBD2 matches at 7 bases. The sequence was obtained from a man in his late teens or twenties who received the YFV17D yellow fever vaccine. This specimen consisted of PBMCs, obtained less than 6 days after the first yellow fever vaccination. The CDR3 here is CASSSLQNGLDLLYPQETQYF. DNA for the CDR3: TGTGCCAGCAGCTCCCTACAAAACGGACTAGATCTTCTATATCCTCAAGAGACCCAGTACTTC.